This T cell receptor beta chain was documented in a study of cytomegalovirus exposure and HLA in healthy donors. The PCR contained 60 Vbeta and 13 Jbeta primers. Method: immunoSEQ multiplex PCR; TCRdb's copy keeps in-frame clones and lacks some. The data show some 180,000 clones, approximately 78% seen once. Germline V gene sequence: CDR1 LNHDA, CDR2 SQIVND (reference sequence). Deletions cut 5 bases from V and 2 bases from J, with 16 bases between. This CDR3 spans 16 amino acids. This clone was recorded a few times. Healthy individuals who donated bone marrow served as the donors. This chain joins TRBV19 and TRBJ1-5; weak D call: TRBD1 (5 bases). This clonotype was sampled from a woman aged 30 to 39 in good health and CMV-seropositive. Sequenced material: PBMCs. CDR3 residues: CASSFPGGIGNQPQHF. CDR3 coding DNA: TGTGCCAGTAGTTTCCCCGGGGGTATAGGCAATCAGCCCCAGCATTTT.